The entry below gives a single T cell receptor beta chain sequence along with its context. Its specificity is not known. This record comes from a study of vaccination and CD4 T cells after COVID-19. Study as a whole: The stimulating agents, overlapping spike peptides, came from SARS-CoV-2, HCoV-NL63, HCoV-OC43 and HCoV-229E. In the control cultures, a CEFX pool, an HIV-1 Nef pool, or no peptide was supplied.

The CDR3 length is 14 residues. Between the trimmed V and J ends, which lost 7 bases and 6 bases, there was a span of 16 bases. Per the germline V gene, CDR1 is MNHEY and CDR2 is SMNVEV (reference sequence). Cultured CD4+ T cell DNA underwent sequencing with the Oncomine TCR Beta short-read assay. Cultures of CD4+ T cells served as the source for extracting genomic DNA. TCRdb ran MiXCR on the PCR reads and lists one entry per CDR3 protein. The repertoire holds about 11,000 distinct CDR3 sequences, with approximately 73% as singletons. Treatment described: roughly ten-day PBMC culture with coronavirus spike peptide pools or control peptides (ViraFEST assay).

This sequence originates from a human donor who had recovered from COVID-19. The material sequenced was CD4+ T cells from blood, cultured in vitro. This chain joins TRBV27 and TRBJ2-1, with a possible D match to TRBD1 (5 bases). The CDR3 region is CASTSQGGSNEQFF. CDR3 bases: TGTGCCAGCACTTCGCAGGGCGGATCCAATGAGCAGTTCTTC.